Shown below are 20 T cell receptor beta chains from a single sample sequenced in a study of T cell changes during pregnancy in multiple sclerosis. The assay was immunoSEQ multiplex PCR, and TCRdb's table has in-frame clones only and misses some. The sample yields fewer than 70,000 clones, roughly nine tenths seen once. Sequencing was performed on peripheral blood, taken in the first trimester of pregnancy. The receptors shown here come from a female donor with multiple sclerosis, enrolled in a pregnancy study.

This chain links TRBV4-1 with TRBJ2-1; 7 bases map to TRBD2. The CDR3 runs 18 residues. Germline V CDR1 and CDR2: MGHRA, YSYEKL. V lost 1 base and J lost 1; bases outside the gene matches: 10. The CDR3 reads CASSQVSSGRGSYNEQFF. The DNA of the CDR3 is TGCGCCAGCAGCCAAGTCTCGTCAGGGAGGGGATCCTACAATGAGCAGTTCTTC.

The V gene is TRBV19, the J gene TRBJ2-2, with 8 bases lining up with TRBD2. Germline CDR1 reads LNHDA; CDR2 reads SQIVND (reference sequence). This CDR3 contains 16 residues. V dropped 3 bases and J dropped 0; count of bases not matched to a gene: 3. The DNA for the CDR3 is TGTGCCAGTAGTATCGGGAGGGCGACGAACACCGGGGAGCTGTTTTTT. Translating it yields CASSIGRATNTGELFF.

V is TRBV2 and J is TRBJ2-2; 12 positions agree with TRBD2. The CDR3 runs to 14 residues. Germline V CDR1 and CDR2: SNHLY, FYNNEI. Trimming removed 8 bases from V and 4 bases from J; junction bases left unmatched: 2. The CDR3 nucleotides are TGTGCCAGCCAGGGACTAGCGGGCACCGGGGAGCTGTTTTTT. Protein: CASQGLAGTGELFF.

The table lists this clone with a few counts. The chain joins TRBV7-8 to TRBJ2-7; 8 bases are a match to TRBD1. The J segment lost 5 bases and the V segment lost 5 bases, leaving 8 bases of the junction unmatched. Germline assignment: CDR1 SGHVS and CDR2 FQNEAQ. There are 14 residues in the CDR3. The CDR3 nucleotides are TGTGCCAGCAGCCCACTCAGGGGGCGCGACGAGCAGTACTTC. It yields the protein CASSPLRGRDEQYF.

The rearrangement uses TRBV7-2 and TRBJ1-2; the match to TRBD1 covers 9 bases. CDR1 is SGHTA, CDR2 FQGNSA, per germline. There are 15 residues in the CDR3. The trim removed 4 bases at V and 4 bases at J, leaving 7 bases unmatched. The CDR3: CASSSTGGAGYGYTF. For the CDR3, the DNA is TGTGCCAGCAGCTCAACAGGGGGCGCTGGCTATGGCTACACCTTC.

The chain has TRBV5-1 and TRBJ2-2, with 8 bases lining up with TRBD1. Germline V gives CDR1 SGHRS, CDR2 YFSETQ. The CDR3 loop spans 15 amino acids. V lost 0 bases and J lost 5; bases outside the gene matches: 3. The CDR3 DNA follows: TGCGCCAGCAGCTTGGAGCAGGGGGCAACCGGGGAGCTGTTTTTT. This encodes CASSLEQGATGELFF.

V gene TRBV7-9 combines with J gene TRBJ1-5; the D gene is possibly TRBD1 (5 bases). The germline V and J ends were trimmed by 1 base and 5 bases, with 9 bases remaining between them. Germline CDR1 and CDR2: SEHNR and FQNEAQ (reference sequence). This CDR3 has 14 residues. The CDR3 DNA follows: TGTGCCAGCAGCTTAGGGGGGGTCCATCAGCCCCAGCATTTT. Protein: CASSLGGVHQPQHF.

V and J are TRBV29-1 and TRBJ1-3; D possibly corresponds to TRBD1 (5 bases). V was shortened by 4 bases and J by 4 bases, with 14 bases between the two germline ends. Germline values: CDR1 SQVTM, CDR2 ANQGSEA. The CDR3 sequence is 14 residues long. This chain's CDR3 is CSVARGAGGNTIYF. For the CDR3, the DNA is TGCAGCGTTGCAAGGGGCGCGGGAGGAAACACCATATATTTT.

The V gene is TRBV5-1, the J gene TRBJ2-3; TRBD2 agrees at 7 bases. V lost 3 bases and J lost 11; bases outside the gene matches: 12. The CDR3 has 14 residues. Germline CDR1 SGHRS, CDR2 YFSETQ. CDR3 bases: TGCGCCAGCAGCTCGAGCGGGACTGGAGGACAGCAGTATTTT. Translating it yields CASSSSGTGGQQYF.

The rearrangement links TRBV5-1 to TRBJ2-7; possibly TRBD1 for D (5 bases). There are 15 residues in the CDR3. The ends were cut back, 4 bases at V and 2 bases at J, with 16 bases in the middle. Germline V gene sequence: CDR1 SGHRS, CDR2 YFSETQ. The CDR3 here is CASSPNLGQPYEQYF. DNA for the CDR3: TGCGCCAGCAGCCCCAATCTAGGACAACCCTACGAGCAGTACTTC.

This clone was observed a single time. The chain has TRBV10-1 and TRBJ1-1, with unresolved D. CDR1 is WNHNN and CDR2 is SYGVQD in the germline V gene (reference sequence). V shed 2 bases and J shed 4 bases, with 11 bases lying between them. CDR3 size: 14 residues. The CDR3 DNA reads TGCGCCAGCAGTGAGGGGCCAATGGGCACTGAAGCTTTCTTT. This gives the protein CASSEGPMGTEAFF.

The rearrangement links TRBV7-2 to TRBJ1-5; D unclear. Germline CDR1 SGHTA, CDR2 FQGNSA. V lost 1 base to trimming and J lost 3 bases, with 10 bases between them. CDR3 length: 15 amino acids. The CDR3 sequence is CASSLGGPFNQPQHF. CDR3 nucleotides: TGTGCCAGCAGCTTAGGCGGCCCTTTCAATCAGCCCCAGCATTTT.

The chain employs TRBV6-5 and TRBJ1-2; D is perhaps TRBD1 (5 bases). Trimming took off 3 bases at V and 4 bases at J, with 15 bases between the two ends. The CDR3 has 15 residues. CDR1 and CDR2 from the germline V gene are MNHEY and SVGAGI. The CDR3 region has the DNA TGTGCCAGCAGTTATTCGACGGGGGGTGTCTATGGCTACACCTTC. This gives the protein CASSYSTGGVYGYTF.

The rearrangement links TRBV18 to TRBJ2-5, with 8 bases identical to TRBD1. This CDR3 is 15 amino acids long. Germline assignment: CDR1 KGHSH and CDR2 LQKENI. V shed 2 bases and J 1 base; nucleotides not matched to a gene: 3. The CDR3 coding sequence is TGTGCCAGCTCACCATTCGACAGGGGCCAAGAGACCCAGTACTTC. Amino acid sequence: CASSPFDRGQETQYF.

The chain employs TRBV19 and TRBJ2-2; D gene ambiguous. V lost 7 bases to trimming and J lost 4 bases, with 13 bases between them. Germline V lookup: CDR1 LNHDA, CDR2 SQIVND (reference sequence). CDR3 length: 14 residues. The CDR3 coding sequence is TGTGCCAGTATCCCCGGTACCGCCACCGGGGAGCTGTTTTTT. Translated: CASIPGTATGELFF.

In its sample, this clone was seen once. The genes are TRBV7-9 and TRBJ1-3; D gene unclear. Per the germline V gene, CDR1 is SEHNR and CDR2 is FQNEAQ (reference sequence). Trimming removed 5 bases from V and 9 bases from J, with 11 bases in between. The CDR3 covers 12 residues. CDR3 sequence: CASSLVVSTIYF. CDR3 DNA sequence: TGTGCCAGCAGCCTTGTAGTGTCCACCATATATTTT.

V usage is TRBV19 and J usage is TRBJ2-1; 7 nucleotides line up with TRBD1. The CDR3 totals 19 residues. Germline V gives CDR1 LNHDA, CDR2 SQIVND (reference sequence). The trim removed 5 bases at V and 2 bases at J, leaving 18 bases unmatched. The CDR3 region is CASSDGPLNRGKPYNEQFF. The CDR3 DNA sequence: TGTGCCAGTAGTGATGGCCCTCTAAACAGGGGCAAGCCCTACAATGAGCAGTTCTTC.

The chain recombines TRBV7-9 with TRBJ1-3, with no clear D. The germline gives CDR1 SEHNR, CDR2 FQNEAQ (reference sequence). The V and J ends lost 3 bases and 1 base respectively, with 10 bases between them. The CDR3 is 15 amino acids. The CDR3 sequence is CASSFPAGSGNTIYF. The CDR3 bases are TGTGCCAGCAGCTTTCCTGCGGGTTCTGGAAACACCATATATTTT.

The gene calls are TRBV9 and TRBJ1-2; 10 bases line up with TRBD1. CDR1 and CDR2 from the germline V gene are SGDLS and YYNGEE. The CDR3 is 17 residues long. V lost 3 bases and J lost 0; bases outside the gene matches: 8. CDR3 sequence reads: CASSGGTGASSNYGYTF. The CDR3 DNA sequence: TGTGCCAGCAGCGGGGGGACAGGGGCTTCCTCTAACTATGGCTACACCTTC. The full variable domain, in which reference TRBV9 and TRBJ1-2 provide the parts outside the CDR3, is DSGVTQTPKHLITATGQRVTLRCSPRSGDLSVYWYQQSLDQGLQFLIQYYNGEERAKGNILERFSAQQFPDLHSELNLSSLELGDSALYFCASSGGTGASSNYGYTFGSGTRLTVV.

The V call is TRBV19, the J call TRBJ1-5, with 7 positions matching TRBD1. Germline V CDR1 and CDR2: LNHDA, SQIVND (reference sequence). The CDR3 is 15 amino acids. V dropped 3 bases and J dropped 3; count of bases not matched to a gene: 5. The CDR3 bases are TGTGCCAGTAGTATCGCACAGGGGAACAATCAGCCCCAGCATTTT. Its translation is CASSIAQGNNQPQHF.